The T cell receptor beta chain described here comes from a study of post-analysis software for immune sequencing data. Across the whole study: Patients with relapsing-remitting, secondary progressive and progressive-relapsing multiple sclerosis courses were all represented. Study-level points and caveats: The normalized Chao1 diversity of multiple sclerosis patients was significantly lower than that of controls. A handful of TRBV segments (TRBV5-6, TRBV5-1 and TRBV20-1 among them) occurred more frequently in patients than in controls.

Carried by the TCR beta cDNA libraries were unique molecular identifiers. T cells numbering roughly 0.85 to 11 million gave rise to roughly 0.5 million cDNA molecules. One entry per CDR3 protein, called by TCRdb with MiXCR from the PCR reads. The repertoire has under 200,000 distinct CDR3 sequences, 29% of them found once; the top ten carry about 3.4%. The germline V gene has CDR1 LGHDT and CDR2 YNNKEL (reference sequence). The CDR3 covers 15 residues. V was clipped by 4 bases and J by 4 bases, with 14 bases between them. This clonotype appeared many times. The antigen remains undetermined. This clonotype was sampled from a girl aged 2 to 17 with multiple sclerosis. The chain employs TRBV3-1 and TRBJ2-1; D not resolved. The specimen sequenced was blood. CDR3 coding DNA: TGTGCCAGCAGCCGTTCGGCACAGAGATACAATGAGCAGTTCTTC. It is translated as CASSRSAQRYNEQFF.